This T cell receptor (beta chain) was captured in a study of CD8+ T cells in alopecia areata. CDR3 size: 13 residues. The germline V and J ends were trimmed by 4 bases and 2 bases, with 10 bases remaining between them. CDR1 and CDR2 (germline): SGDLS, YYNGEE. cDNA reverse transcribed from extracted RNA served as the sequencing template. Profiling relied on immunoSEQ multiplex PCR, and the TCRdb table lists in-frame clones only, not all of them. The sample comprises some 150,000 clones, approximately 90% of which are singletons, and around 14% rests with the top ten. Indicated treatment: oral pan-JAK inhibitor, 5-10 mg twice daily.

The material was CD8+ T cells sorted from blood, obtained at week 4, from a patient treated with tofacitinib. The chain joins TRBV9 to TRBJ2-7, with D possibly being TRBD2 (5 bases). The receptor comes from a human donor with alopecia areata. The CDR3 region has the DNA TGTGCCAGCAGCCCCGGACTTACCTACGAGCAGTACTTC. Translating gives CASSPGLTYEQYF.